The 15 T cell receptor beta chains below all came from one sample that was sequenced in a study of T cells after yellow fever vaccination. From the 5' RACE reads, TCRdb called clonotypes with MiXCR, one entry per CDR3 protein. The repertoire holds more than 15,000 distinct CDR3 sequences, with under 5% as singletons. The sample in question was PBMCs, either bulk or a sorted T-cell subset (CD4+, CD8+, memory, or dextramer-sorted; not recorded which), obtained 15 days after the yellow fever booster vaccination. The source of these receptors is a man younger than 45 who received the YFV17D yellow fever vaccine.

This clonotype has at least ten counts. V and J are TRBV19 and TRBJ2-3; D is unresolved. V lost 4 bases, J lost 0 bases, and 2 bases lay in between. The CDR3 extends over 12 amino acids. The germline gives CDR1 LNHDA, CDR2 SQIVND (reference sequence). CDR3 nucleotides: TGTGCCAGTAGTACCAGCACAGATACGCAGTATTTT. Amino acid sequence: CASSTSTDTQYF.

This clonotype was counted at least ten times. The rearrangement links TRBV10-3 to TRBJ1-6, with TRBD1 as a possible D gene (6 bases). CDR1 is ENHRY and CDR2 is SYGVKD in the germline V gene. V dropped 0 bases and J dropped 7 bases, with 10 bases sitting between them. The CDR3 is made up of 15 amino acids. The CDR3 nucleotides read TGTGCCATCAGTGAGTCGCTACAGGGAAATTCACCCCTCCACTTT. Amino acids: CAISESLQGNSPLHF.

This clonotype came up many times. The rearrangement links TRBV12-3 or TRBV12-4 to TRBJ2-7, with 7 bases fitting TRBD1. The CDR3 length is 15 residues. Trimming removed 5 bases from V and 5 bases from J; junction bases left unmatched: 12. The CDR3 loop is CASSLGTVKPNEQYF. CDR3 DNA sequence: TGTGCCAGCAGTCTCGGGACAGTCAAACCCAACGAGCAGTACTTC.

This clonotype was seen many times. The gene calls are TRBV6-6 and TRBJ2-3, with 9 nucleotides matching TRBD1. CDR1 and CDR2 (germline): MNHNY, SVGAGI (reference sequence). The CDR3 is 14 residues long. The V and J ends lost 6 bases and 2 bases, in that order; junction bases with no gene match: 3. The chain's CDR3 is CASSRDRVTDTQYF. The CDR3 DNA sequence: TGTGCCAGCAGCCGGGACAGGGTCACAGATACGCAGTATTTT.

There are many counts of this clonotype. The CDR3: CASSLVSGGDEQFF. As DNA, the CDR3 is TGTGCCAGCAGCTTAGTGTCCGGGGGCGATGAGCAGTTCTTC. This rearrangement joins TRBV7-6 to TRBJ2-1, with D perhaps given as TRBD1 or TRBD2 (6 bases each). Trimming took off 1 base at V and 8 bases at J, with 12 bases between the two ends. In germline, CDR1 is SGHVS, CDR2 FNYEAQ. CDR3 length equals 14 residues.

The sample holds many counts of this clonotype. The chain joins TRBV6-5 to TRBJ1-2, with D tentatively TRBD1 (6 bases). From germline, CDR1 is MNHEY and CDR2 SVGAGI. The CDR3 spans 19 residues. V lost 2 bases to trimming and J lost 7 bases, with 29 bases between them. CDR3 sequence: CASSYSSGHTPGQGRGYTF. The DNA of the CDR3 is TGTGCCAGCAGTTACAGTTCTGGTCATACACCGGGACAAGGACGTGGCTACACCTTC.

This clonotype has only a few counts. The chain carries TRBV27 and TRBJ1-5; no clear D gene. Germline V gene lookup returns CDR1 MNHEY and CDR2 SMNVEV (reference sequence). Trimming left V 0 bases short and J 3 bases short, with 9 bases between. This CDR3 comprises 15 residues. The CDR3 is CASSLSAGINQPQHF. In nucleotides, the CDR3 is TGTGCCAGCAGTTTATCGGCGGGGATCAATCAGCCCCAGCATTTT.

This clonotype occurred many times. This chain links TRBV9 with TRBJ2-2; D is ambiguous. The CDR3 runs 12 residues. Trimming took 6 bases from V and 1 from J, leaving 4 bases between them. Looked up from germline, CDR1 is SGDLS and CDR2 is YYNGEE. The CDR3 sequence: CASIGNTGELFF. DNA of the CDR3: TGTGCCAGCATCGGGAACACCGGGGAGCTGTTTTTT.

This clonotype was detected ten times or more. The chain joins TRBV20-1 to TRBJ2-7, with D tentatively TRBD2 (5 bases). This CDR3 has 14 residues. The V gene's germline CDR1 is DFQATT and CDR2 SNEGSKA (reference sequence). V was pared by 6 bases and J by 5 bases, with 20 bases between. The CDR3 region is CSAPVSGRAHEQYF. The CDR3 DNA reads TGCAGTGCCCCGGTGTCGGGGAGAGCCCACGAGCAGTACTTC.

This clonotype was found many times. The CDR3: CASSGGLAGTAEQFF. CDR3 DNA: TGTGCCAGCAGTGGCGGACTAGCGGGGACCGCGGAGCAGTTCTTC. The V and J genes are TRBV6-1 and TRBJ2-1; 12 bases line up with TRBD2. Unmatched junction bases numbered 8, after V lost 4 bases and J lost 10 bases. This CDR3 comprises 15 residues. Germline V lookup: CDR1 MNHNS, CDR2 SASEGT.

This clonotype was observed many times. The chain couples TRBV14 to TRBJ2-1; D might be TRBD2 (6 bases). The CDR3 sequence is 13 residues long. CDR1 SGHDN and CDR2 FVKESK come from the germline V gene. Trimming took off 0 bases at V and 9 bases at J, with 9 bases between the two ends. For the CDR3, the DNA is TGTGCCAGCAGCCAAGATTGGAGGGGTGAGCAGTTCTTC. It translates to CASSQDWRGEQFF.

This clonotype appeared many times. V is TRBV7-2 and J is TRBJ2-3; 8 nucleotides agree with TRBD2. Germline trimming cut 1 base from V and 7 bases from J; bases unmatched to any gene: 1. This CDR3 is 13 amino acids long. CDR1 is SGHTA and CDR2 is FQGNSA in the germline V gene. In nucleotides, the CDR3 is TGTGCCAGCAGCTTAGGCGGGAGGAATACGCAGTATTTT. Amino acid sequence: CASSLGGRNTQYF.

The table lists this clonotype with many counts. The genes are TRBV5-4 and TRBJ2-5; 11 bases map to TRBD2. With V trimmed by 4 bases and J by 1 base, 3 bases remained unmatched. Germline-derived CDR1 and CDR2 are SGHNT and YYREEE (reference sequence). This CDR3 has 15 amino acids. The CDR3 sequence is CASSPTSGTQETQYF. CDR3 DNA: TGTGCCAGCAGCCCGACTAGCGGGACCCAAGAGACCCAGTACTTC.

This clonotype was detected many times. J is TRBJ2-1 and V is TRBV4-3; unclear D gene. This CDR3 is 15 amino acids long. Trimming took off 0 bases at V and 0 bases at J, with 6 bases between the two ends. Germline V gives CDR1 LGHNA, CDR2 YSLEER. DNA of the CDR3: TGCGCCAGCAGCCAAGACGCCGGCTCCTACAATGAGCAGTTCTTC. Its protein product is CASSQDAGSYNEQFF.

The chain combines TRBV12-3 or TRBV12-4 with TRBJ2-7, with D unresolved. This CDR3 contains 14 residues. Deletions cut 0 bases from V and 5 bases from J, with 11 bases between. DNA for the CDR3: TGTGCCAGCAGTTTAGCGCCGCCCCATAACGAGCAGTACTTC. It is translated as CASSLAPPHNEQYF.